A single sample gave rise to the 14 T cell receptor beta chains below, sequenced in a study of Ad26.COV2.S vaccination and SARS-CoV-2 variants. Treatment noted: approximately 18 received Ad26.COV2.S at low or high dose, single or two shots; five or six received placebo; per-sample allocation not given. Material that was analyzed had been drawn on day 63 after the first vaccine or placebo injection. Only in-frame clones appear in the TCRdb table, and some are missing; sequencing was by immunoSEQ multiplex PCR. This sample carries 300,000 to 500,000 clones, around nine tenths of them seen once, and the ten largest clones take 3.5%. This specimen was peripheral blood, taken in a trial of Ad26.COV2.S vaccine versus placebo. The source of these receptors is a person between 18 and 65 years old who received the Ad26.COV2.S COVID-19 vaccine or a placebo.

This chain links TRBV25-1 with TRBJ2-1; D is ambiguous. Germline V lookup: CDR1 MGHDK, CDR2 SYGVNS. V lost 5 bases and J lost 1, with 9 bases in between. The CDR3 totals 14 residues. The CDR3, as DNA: TGTGCCAGCAGTCCCAGTCCGTCCTACAATGAGCAGTTCTTC. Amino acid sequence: CASSPSPSYNEQFF.

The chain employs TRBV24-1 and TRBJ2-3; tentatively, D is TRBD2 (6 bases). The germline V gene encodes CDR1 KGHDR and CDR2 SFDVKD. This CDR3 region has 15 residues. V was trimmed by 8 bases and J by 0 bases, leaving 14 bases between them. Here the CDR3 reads CATTGVGESTDTQYF. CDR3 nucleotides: TGTGCCACCACGGGAGTGGGGGAAAGCACAGATACGCAGTATTTT.

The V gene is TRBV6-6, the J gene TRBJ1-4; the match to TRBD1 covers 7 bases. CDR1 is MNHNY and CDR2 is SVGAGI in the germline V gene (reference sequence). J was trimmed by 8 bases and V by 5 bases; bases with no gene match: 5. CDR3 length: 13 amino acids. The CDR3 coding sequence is TGTGCCAGCAGTACCGACAGGGACGAAAAACTGTTTTTT. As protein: CASSTDRDEKLFF.

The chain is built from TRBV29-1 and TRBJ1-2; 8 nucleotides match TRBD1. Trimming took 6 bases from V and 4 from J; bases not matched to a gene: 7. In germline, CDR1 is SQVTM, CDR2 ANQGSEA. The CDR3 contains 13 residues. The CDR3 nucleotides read TGCAGCGTCCCGGGACAGGCGTCCTATGGCTACACCTTC. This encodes CSVPGQASYGYTF.

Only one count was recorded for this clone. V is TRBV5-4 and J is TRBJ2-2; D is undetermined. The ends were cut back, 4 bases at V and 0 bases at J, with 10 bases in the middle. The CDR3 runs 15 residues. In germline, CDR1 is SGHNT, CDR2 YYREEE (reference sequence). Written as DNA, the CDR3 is TGTGCCAGCAGCCCCCAGACGGCGAACACCGGGGAGCTGTTTTTT. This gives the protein CASSPQTANTGELFF.

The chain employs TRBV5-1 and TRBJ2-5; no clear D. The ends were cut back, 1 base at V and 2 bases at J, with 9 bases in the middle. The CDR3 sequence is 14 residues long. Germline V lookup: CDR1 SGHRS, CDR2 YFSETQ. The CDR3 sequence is CASSLRLYQETQYF. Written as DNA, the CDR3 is TGCGCCAGCAGCTTGCGATTATATCAAGAGACCCAGTACTTC.

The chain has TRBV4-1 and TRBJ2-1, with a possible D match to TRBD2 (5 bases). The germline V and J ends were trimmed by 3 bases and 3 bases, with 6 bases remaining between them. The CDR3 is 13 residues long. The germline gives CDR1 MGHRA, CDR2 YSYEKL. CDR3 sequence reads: CASSQRVYNEQFF. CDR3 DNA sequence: TGCGCCAGCAGCCAGAGGGTCTACAATGAGCAGTTCTTC.

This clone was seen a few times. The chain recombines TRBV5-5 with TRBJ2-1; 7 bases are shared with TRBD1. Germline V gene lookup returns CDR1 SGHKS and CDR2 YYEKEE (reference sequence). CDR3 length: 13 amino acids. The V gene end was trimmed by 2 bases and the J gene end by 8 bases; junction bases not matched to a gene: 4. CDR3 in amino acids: CASSFEGAYEQFF. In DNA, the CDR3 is TGTGCCAGCAGCTTCGAGGGGGCTTATGAGCAGTTCTTC. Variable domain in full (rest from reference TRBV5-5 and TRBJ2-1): DAGVTQSPTHLIKTRGQQVTLRCSPISGHKSVSWYQQVLGQGPQFIFQYYEKEERGRGNFPDRFSARQFPNYSSELNVNALLLGDSALYLCASSFEGAYEQFFGPGTRLTVL.

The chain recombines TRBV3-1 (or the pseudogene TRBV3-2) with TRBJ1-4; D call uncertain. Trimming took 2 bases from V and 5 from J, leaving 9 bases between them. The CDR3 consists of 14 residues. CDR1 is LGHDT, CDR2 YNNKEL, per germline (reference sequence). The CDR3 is CASSQRGRNEKLFF. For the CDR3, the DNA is TGTGCCAGCAGCCAACGCGGGAGGAATGAAAAACTGTTTTTT.

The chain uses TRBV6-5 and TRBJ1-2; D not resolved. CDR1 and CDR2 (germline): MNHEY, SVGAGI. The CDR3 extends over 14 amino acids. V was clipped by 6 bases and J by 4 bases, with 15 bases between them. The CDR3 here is CASSRGEGGYGYTF. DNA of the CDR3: TGTGCCAGCAGCCGCGGGGAGGGAGGCTATGGCTACACCTTC.

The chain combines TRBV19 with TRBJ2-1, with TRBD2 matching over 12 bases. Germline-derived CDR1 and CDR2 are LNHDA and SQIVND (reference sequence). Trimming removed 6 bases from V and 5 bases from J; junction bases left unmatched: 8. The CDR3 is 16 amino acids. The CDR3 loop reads CASRRLAGALNNEQFF. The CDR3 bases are TGTGCCAGTAGGAGACTAGCGGGGGCCCTAAACAATGAGCAGTTCTTC.

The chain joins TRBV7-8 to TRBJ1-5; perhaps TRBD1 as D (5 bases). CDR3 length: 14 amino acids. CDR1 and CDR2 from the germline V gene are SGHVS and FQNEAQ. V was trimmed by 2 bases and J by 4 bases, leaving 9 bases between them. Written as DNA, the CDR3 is TGTGCCAGCAGCTTATCCCCAGGGAATCAGCCCCAGCATTTT. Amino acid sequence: CASSLSPGNQPQHF.

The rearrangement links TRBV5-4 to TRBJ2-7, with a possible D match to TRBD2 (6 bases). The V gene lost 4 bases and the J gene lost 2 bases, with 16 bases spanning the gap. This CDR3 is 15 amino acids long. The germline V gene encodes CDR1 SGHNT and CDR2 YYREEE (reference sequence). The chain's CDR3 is CASSHAGTLTYEQYF. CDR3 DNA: TGTGCCAGCAGCCACGCCGGGACTTTAACCTACGAGCAGTACTTC.

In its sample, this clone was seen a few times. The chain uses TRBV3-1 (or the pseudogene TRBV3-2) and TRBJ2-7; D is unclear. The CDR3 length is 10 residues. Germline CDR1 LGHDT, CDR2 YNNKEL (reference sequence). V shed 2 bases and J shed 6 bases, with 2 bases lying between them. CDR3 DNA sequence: TGTGCCAGCAGCCAAAGCGAGCAGTACTTC. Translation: CASSQSEQYF.